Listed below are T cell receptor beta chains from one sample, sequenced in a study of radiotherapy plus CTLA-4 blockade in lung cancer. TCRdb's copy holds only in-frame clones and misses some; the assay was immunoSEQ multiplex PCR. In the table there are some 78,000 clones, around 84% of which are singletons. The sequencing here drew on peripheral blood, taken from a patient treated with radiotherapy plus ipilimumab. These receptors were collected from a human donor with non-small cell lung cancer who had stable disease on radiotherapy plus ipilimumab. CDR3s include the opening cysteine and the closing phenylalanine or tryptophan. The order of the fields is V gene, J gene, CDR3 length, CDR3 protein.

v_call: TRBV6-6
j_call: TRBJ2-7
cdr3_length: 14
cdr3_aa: CASASLAASYEQYF

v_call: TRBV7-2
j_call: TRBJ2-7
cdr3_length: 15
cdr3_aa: CASSSLQGARTEQYF

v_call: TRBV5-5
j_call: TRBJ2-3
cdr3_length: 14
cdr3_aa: CASSLRDYTDTQYF

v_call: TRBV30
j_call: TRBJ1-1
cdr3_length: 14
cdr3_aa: CAWSLGLTNTEAFF

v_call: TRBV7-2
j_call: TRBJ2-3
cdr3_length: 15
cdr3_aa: CASSVGGGRTDTQYF

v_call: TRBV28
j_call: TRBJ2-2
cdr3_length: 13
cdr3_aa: CASTLGYTGELFF

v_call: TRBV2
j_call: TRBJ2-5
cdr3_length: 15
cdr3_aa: CASSQSSGGQETQYF

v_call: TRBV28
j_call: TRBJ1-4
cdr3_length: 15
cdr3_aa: CAGSLPGSTNEKLFF

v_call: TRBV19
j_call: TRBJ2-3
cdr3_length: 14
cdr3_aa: CASHGGRSTDTQYF

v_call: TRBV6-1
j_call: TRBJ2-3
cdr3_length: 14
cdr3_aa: CASWRQGSTDTQYF

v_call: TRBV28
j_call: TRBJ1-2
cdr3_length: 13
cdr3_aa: CASSFGGNYGYTF

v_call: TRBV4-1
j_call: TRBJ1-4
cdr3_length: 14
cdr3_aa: CASSQGIPAEKLFF

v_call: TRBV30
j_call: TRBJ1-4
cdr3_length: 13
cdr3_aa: CAGVKAAGEKLFF

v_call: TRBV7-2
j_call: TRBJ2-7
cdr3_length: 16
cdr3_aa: CASSIGAAGISYEQYF

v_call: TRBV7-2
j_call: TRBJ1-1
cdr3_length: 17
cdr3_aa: CASSGRNIASMNTEAFF

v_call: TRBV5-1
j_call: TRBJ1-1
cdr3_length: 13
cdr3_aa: CASSLSRDTEAFF

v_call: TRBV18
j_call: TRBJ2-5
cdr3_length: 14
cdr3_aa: CASSPDRGRGTQYF

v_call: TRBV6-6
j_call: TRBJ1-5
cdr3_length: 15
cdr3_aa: CASSYFTGSSQPQHF

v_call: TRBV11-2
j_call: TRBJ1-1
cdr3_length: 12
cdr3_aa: CASSPQGRVGFF

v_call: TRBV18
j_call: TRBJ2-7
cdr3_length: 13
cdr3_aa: CASSPGSSYEQYF

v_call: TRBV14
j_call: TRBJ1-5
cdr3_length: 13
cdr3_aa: CASSQGARQPQHF

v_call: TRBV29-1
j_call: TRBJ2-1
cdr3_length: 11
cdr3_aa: CSVEGYNEQFF

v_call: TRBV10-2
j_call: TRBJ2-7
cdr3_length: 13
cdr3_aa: CASRGGSRYEQYF

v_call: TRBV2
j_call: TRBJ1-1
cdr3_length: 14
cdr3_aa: CATGQGARNTEAFF

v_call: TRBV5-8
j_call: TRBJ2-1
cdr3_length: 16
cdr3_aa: CASSFFQREVRNEQFF

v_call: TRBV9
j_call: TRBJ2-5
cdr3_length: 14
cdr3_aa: CASSVGQGWETQYF

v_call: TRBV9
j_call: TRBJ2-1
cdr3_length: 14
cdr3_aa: CASSVEGTYNEQFF

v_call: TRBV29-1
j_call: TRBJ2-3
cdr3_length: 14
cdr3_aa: CSVAGLAKGDTQYF

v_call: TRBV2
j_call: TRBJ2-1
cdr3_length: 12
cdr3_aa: CASSDGLTREFF

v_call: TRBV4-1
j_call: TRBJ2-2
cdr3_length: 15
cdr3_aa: CASSQRQRATGELFF

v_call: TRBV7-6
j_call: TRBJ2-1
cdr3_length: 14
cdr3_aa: CASSLRPGDNEQFF

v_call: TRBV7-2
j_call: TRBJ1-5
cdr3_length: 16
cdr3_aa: CASSLGGGWGNQPQHF

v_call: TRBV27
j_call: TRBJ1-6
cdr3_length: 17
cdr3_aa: CASSLDGPGTYNSPLHF

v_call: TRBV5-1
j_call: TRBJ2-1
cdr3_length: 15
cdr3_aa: CASSFPRGGVEEQFF

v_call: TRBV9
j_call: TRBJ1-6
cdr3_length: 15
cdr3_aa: CASSGPGVGNSPLHF

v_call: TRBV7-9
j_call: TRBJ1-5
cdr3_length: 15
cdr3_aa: CASSFDGGSNQPQHF

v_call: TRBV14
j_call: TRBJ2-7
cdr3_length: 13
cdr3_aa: CASSHRTGVEQYF

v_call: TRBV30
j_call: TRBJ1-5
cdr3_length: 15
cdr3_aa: CTWSIGQAMDQPQRF

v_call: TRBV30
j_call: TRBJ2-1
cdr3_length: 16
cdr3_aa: CAWTLRGLPYYNEQFF

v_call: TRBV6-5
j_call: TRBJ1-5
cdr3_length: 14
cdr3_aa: CASSYRGQSQPQHF

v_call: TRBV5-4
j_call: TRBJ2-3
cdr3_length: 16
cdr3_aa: CASSRSSGGAQDTQYF

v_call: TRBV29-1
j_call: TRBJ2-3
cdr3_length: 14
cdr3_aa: CSVEGTTLTDTQYF

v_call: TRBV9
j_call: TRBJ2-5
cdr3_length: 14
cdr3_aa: CASSRGWSGETQYF

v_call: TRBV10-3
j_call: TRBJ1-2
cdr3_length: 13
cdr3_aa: CAIRRDTNYGYTF

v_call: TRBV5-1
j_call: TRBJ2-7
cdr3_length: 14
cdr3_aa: CASSLAPGQDEQYF

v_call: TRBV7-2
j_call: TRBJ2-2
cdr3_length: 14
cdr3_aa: CASSLGRNTGELFF

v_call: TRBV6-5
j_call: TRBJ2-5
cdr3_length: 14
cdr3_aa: CASSYTGREETQYF

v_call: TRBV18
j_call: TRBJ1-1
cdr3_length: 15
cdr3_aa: CASSPRGSKNTEAFF

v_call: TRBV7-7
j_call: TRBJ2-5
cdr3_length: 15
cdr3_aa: CASSLASSYQETQYF

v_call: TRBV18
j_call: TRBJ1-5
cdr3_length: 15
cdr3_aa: CASSPPSGSNQPQHF

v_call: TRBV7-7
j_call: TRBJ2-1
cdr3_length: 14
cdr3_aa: CASSPFPSYNEQFF